In its sample, the clone carrying this TCR beta chain was seen a few times. Treatment denoted: some 20 received Ad26.COV2.S at low or high dose, single or two shots; 5 received placebo; per-sample allocation not given. Sampling was done on day 63 after the first vaccine or placebo injection. The source of the sample is a study of Ad26.COV2.S vaccination and SARS-CoV-2 variants. Per germline, CDR1 SEHNR and CDR2 FQNEAQ (reference sequence). The CDR3 covers 13 residues. Trimming removed 0 bases from V and 5 bases from J, with 5 bases in between. Generated by immunoSEQ multiplex PCR, the TCRdb table keeps only in-frame clones and is missing some. The top ten clones hold 6.4% of a sample with around 300,000 clones, about 85% of them seen once.

Sample: peripheral blood, taken in a trial of Ad26.COV2.S vaccine versus placebo. The chain carries TRBV7-9 and TRBJ2-1; D remains unclear. The receptor comes from a person between 18 and 60 years old who received the Ad26.COV2.S COVID-19 vaccine or a placebo. In DNA, the CDR3 is TGTGCCAGCAGCTTAGCCTCGCACAATGAGCAGTTCTTC. Amino acid sequence: CASSLASHNEQFF.